The next 25 T cell receptor beta chains were all read from a single sample in a study of blood T cell repertoires in COVID-19. The protocol was immunoSEQ multiplex PCR, while the TCRdb copy is restricted to in-frame clones and leaves out a portion. The sample includes about 240,000 clones, roughly 82% of them seen just once. Sequences were obtained from peripheral blood. These receptors originate from a woman aged 65 to 85 with acute or convalescent COVID-19.

This rearrangement joins TRBV7-2 to TRBJ1-5, with TRBD1 matching over 8 bases. This CDR3 has 15 residues. Germline V gene sequence: CDR1 SGHTA, CDR2 FQGNSA. The ends lost 4 bases at V and 2 bases at J; junction bases unmatched: 4. In DNA, the CDR3 is TGTGCCAGCAGCTCGCAGACAGGGGGCAATCAGCCCCAGCATTTT. It encodes CASSSQTGGNQPQHF. Based on the CDR3 plus reference TRBV7-2 and TRBJ1-5, the full variable domain is GAGVSQSPSNKVTEKGKDVELRCDPISGHTALYWYRQSLGQGLEFLIYFQGNSAPDKSGLPSDRFSAERTGGSVSTLTIQRTQQEDSAVYLCASSSQTGGNQPQHFGDGTRLSIL.

A single count supports this clone. J is TRBJ2-2 and V is TRBV3-1 (or the pseudogene TRBV3-2); 16 nucleotides match TRBD2. Germline V gene sequence: CDR1 LGHDT, CDR2 YNNKEL (reference sequence). The CDR3 totals 18 residues. V was pared by 4 bases and J by 5 bases, with 7 bases of the junction left unmatched. The CDR3 sequence is CASSRSGLAGGRTGELFF. The CDR3 DNA sequence: TGTGCCAGCAGCCGATCGGGACTAGCGGGGGGGCGTACCGGGGAGCTGTTTTTT.

This clone showed up many times. CDR3 protein: CASRYGTPGQPQHF. The DNA for the CDR3 is TGTGCCAGTAGGTACGGGACACCGGGGCAGCCCCAGCATTTT. The genes are TRBV19 and TRBJ1-5, with D perhaps matching TRBD1 (6 bases). The germline V gene has CDR1 LNHDA and CDR2 SQIVND (reference sequence). V dropped 6 bases and J dropped 7 bases, with 16 bases sitting between them. There are 14 residues in the CDR3. Drawing the rest from reference TRBV19 and TRBJ1-5, the complete variable domain is DGGITQSPKYLFRKEGQNVTLSCEQNLNHDAMYWYRQDPGQGLRLIYYSQIVNDFQKGDIAEGYSVSREKKESFPLTVTSAQKNPTAFYLCASRYGTPGQPQHFGDGTRLSIL.

This chain connects TRBV7-9 to TRBJ1-6; no firm D call. Trimming removed 6 bases at V and 7 bases at J, with 13 bases between. The germline gives CDR1 SEHNR, CDR2 FQNEAQ (reference sequence). This CDR3 is built from 14 residues. CDR3 DNA: TGTGCCAGCAGGGCGGGAAACCCAAATTCACCCCTCCACTTT. The encoded protein is CASRAGNPNSPLHF.

This sequence joins TRBV7-4 and TRBJ1-4, with D possibly TRBD1 on 6 matching bases. The CDR3 runs to 18 residues. Germline-derived CDR1 and CDR2 are SGHVT and SQSDAQ. With 5 bases removed from V and 0 bases from J, the gap between germline ends came to 19 bases. The CDR3 is CASSTTDSNRATNEKLFF. The CDR3 DNA reads TGTGCCAGCAGCACTACGGACAGCAACCGGGCAACTAATGAAAAACTGTTTTTT.

V gene TRBV4-3 combines with J gene TRBJ2-5; 7 bases align to TRBD1. The CDR3 totals 15 residues. With 4 bases clipped from V and 2 bases from J, the junction kept 7 bases outside the gene matches. Germline CDR1 and CDR2: LGHNA and YSLEER. DNA of the CDR3: TGCGCCAGCAGCCCCAGTCGACAGGGACAAGAGACCCAGTACTTC. It specifies CASSPSRQGQETQYF.

This clone was picked up one time. This chain joins TRBV3-1 (or the pseudogene TRBV3-2) and TRBJ2-4, with TRBD1 matching 8 bases. Germline CDR1 and CDR2: LGHDT and YNNKEL (reference sequence). The junction had 5 bases not matched to a gene; V was cut back by 3 bases and J by 7 bases. The CDR3 is made up of 14 amino acids. The CDR3 DNA reads as TGTGCCAGCAGCCACAGACAGGGGTGGAACATTCAGTACTTC. As protein: CASSHRQGWNIQYF.

Notes on this clone: The sample contains more than one DNA sequence encoding this CDR3. V is TRBV7-6 and J is TRBJ1-1; 7 bases line up with TRBD1. Germline V lookup: CDR1 SGHVS, CDR2 FNYEAQ. The CDR3 spans 14 residues. Trimming took 5 bases from V and 1 from J; bases not matched to a gene: 4. In DNA, the CDR3 is TGTGCCAGCAGCCTGGGGACAGAGAACACTGAAGCTTTCTTT. It specifies CASSLGTENTEAFF.

The DNA for the CDR3 is TGTGCCAGCAGCTTGAAGGAGCCGGGGTCTGAGACCCAGTACTTC. Its protein is CASSLKEPGSETQYF. The genes are TRBV27 and TRBJ2-5, with a tentative D call TRBD2 (5 bases). This CDR3 has 15 amino acids. Deletions cut 6 bases from V and 5 bases from J, with 19 bases between. CDR1 is MNHEY and CDR2 is SMNVEV in the germline V gene (reference sequence).

The CDR3 DNA follows: TGTGCCAGCAGCCAAGGGACAGATGGAAACACCATATATTTT. This gives the protein CASSQGTDGNTIYF. V usage is TRBV7-6 and J usage is TRBJ1-3; the match to TRBD1 covers 7 bases. The CDR3 spans 14 residues. J gave up 3 bases and V 5 bases, and 4 bases lay outside the gene matches. Germline values: CDR1 SGHVS, CDR2 FNYEAQ. Looking up the rest from reference TRBV7-6 and TRBJ1-3 gives the full variable domain: GAGVSQSPRYKVTKRGQDVALRCDPISGHVSLYWYRQALGQGPEFLTYFNYEAQQDKSGLPNDRFSAERPEGSISTLTIQRTEQRDSAMYRCASSQGTDGNTIYFGEGSWLTVV.

The chain carries TRBV28 and TRBJ1-2; possible D gene TRBD1, 5 bases. Germline assignment: CDR1 MDHEN and CDR2 SYDVKM. The CDR3 runs 13 residues. Trimming left V 4 bases short and J 4 bases short, with 10 bases between. The CDR3 spells CASSSQGPYGYTF. The CDR3 DNA is TGTGCCAGCAGTTCCCAGGGTCCCTATGGCTACACCTTC.

The rearrangement links TRBV6-1 to TRBJ1-2, with 9 bases that match TRBD1. Germline V CDR1 and CDR2: MNHNS, SASEGT. CDR3 size: 15 residues. With 3 bases clipped from V and 0 bases from J, the junction kept 2 bases outside the gene matches. The CDR3 region has the DNA TGTGCCAGCAGTGACAGGACAGGGGCTAACTATGGCTACACCTTC. Amino acid sequence: CASSDRTGANYGYTF.

This clone was counted between two and nine times. This rearrangement joins TRBV5-1 to TRBJ2-3, with 9 bases matching TRBD1. Per germline, CDR1 SGHRS and CDR2 YFSETQ. The J segment lost 6 bases and the V segment lost 4 bases, leaving 9 bases of the junction unmatched. The CDR3 has 15 amino acids. CDR3 in DNA: TGCGCCAGCAGCCTGGCCGGGACAGGGTACGATACGCAGTATTTT. Protein sequence: CASSLAGTGYDTQYF.

The J gene is TRBJ2-3, the V gene TRBV4-3; 9 nucleotides line up with TRBD2. From germline, CDR1 is LGHNA and CDR2 YSLEER. Trimming took 0 bases from V and 5 from J; bases not matched to a gene: 6. This CDR3 has 16 residues. CDR3 in amino acids: CASSQDLLLAGDTQYF. In nucleotides, the CDR3 is TGCGCCAGCAGCCAAGATTTATTACTAGCGGGAGATACGCAGTATTTT.

This chain connects TRBV4-1 to TRBJ2-3, with 9 bases that match TRBD1. J gave up 1 base and V 4 bases, and 12 bases lay outside the gene matches. This CDR3 has 18 amino acids. CDR1 and CDR2 (germline): MGHRA, YSYEKL. In DNA, the CDR3 is TGCGCCAGCAGCCGGCCCACCGGGACAGGGACCCGCACAGATACGCAGTATTTT. This translates into CASSRPTGTGTRTDTQYF.

V gene TRBV3-1 (or the pseudogene TRBV3-2) combines with J gene TRBJ1-4; 9 bases agree with TRBD1. J lost 8 bases, V lost 3 bases, and 7 bases had no gene match. Germline values: CDR1 LGHDT, CDR2 YNNKEL (reference sequence). The CDR3 covers 15 residues. The CDR3 DNA is TGTGCCAGCAGCCACCGGGACAGGGCTGAAGAAAAACTGTTTTTT. As protein: CASSHRDRAEEKLFF.

The V gene is TRBV10-3, the J gene TRBJ2-3; D is perhaps TRBD1 (6 bases). CDR1 and CDR2 from the germline V gene are ENHRY and SYGVKD. Trimming removed 4 bases from V and 0 bases from J, with 11 bases in between. CDR3 length: 15 amino acids. Here the CDR3 DNA reads TGTGCCATCAGTGCACAGGGATTTAGCACAGATACGCAGTATTTT. This encodes CAISAQGFSTDTQYF.

The gene calls are TRBV6-6 and TRBJ1-1, with D maybe TRBD1 (5 bases). Germline CDR1 MNHNY, CDR2 SVGAGI (reference sequence). The CDR3 runs to 13 residues. V gave up 6 bases and J gave up 2 bases, with 10 bases separating them. CDR3 residues: CASRSGTNTEAFF. The CDR3, as DNA: TGTGCCAGCAGGTCGGGGACTAACACTGAAGCTTTCTTT.

The genes are TRBV15 and TRBJ1-5; no reliable D call. The CDR3 covers 16 residues. From germline, CDR1 is LNHNV and CDR2 YYDKDF (reference sequence). V lost 0 bases and J lost 4, with 13 bases in between. The CDR3 loop reads CATSRDLGGRNQPQHF. The CDR3 DNA sequence: TGTGCCACCAGCAGAGATCTGGGAGGGAGGAATCAGCCCCAGCATTTT.

The rearrangement uses TRBV4-1 and TRBJ1-3; 7 nucleotides agree with TRBD1. The V and J ends lost 1 base and 4 bases, in that order; junction bases with no gene match: 4. The CDR3 sequence is 15 residues long. CDR1 MGHRA and CDR2 YSYEKL come from the germline V gene. CDR3 region: CASSQVRDSGNTIYF. The CDR3 nucleotides read TGCGCCAGCAGCCAAGTCCGGGACAGCGGAAACACCATATATTTT.

Turning to this clone: An end of the junction does not agree with germline; a read error may underlie this. This chain uses TRBV24-1 with TRBJ2-1, with 10 bases lining up with TRBD1. Germline V gene data show CDR1 as KGHDR and CDR2 as SFDVKD. This CDR3 has 15 residues. Here the CDR3 DNA reads TGTGCCACCAGTGCTTTGGGGACAGGGGACGATGAGCAGTTCTTC. As protein: CATSALGTGDDEQFF.

The rearrangement joins TRBV18 to TRBJ2-1; 10 bases are shared with TRBD2. Per germline, CDR1 KGHSH and CDR2 LQKENI. V was pared by 3 bases and J by 9 bases, with 11 bases of the junction left unmatched. The CDR3 extends over 16 amino acids. The CDR3 reads CASSPPGQAGGLEQFF. The CDR3 DNA reads as TGTGCCAGCTCACCTCCGGGTCAAGCGGGGGGGCTTGAGCAGTTCTTC.

The genes are TRBV30 and TRBJ1-1; 8 bases fit TRBD1. The junction had 7 bases not matched to a gene; V was cut back by 8 bases and J by 2 bases. Germline CDR1 is GTSNPN and CDR2 is SVGIG (reference sequence). The CDR3 is 13 residues long. This CDR3 is CARQGAGNTEAFF. For the CDR3, the DNA is TGTGCCAGGCAGGGGGCGGGAAACACTGAAGCTTTCTTT. The entire variable domain, with the rest obtained from reference TRBV30 and TRBJ1-1, is as follows: SQTIHQWPATLVQPVGSPLSLECTVEGTSNPNLYWYRQAAGRGLQLLFYSVGIGQISSEVPQNLSASRPQDRQFILSSKKLLLSDSGFYLCARQGAGNTEAFFGQGTRLTVV.

This chain uses TRBV7-2 with TRBJ1-6; 7 positions agree with TRBD1. The ends lost 6 bases at V and 7 bases at J; junction bases unmatched: 12. Germline values: CDR1 SGHTA, CDR2 FQGNSA. The CDR3 spans 16 residues. CDR3 region: CASSPGGGGRNSPLHF. The CDR3 bases are TGTGCCAGCAGTCCTGGAGGGGGCGGCCGAAATTCACCCCTCCACTTT.

V gene TRBV7-6 combines with J gene TRBJ2-2; 9 bases are a match to TRBD2. The CDR3 length is 18 residues. Germline values: CDR1 SGHVS, CDR2 FNYEAQ. V was clipped by 0 bases and J by 7 bases; unmatched bases: 12. The CDR3 region has the DNA TGTGCCAGCAGCTTAGCTGTTGGCGGGGGGGCTGTAAGCGGGGAGCTGTTTTTT. Translating gives CASSLAVGGGAVSGELFF.